Following are 22 T cell receptor beta chains from one sample sequenced in a study of blood T cell repertoires in COVID-19. Clones were sequenced by immunoSEQ multiplex PCR, and TCRdb holds only the in-frame ones, with some missing. The repertoire consists of under 150,000 clones, with 80% to 90% occurring once and the leading ten covering roughly 13%. The sequencing sample was made of peripheral blood. These receptors originate from a human donor in a cohort sampled during active COVID-19.

This clone was seen only once. This sample also contains other DNA sequences that code for the same CDR3. The genes are TRBV12-3 or TRBV12-4 and TRBJ2-7; D call uncertain. This CDR3 comprises 13 residues. V was pared by 1 base and J by 2 bases, with 6 bases between. CDR3 protein: CASSLGQTYEQYF. CDR3 DNA sequence: TGTGCCAGCAGTTTAGGGCAGACCTACGAGCAGTACTTC.

The V gene is TRBV12-3 or TRBV12-4, the J gene TRBJ1-2; 7 nucleotides align to TRBD1. CDR3 length: 13 residues. J lost 4 bases, V lost 6 bases, and 5 bases had no gene match. The CDR3 DNA is TGTGCCAGCAGCAAGGGACAGTTCTATGGCTACACCTTC. Protein sequence: CASSKGQFYGYTF.

The chain couples TRBV10-3 to TRBJ2-1; 9 bases fit TRBD2. Germline V gene data show CDR1 as ENHRY and CDR2 as SYGVKD. The CDR3 runs to 15 residues. Trimming took 8 bases from V and 7 from J; bases not matched to a gene: 12. The CDR3 is CAIGGTSGPLNEQFF. The DNA of the CDR3 is TGTGCCATCGGTGGAACTAGCGGGCCCCTGAATGAGCAGTTCTTC.

The genes are TRBV25-1 and TRBJ2-2; perhaps TRBD1 as D (5 bases). Germline lookup yields CDR1 MGHDK and CDR2 SYGVNS. Between the trimmed V and J ends, which lost 3 bases and 0 bases, there was a span of 5 bases. CDR3 length: 14 residues. CDR3 protein: CASSDRANTGELFF. The DNA for the CDR3 is TGTGCCAGCAGTGACAGGGCGAACACCGGGGAGCTGTTTTTT.

In its sample, this clone was seen once. The chain joins TRBV19 to TRBJ1-5, with 7 bases that match TRBD1. V gave up 2 bases and J gave up 0 bases; unmatched junction bases: 4. This CDR3 region has 16 residues. Per germline, CDR1 LNHDA and CDR2 SQIVND (reference sequence). The CDR3 DNA follows: TGTGCCAGTAGTATACAGGGGGGTAATAGCAATCAGCCCCAGCATTTT. The encoded protein is CASSIQGGNSNQPQHF.

The rearrangement joins TRBV19 to TRBJ1-2; TRBD1 matches 7 bases. The germline V gene encodes CDR1 LNHDA and CDR2 SQIVND (reference sequence). CDR3 size: 12 residues. V trimming: 6 bases; J trimming: 9 bases; junction bases outside the gene matches: 7. In DNA, the CDR3 is TGTGCCAGTAGCGCTGGGACAGACCGCTACACCTTC. As protein: CASSAGTDRYTF.

This clone was seen more than once but under ten times. J is TRBJ1-2 and V is TRBV6-1, with D unclear. There are 15 residues in the CDR3. V dropped 0 bases and J dropped 8 bases, with 16 bases sitting between them. The V gene's germline CDR1 is MNHNS and CDR2 SASEGT. The CDR3 is CASSEALLEIYGYTF. The CDR3 DNA follows: TGTGCCAGCAGTGAAGCGCTTCTGGAGATATACGGCTACACCTTC.

The rearrangement uses TRBV13 and TRBJ2-3; 8 bases match TRBD1. The V segment lost 5 bases and the J segment 4 bases; nucleotides outside the gene matches: 8. The CDR3 runs 15 residues. From germline, CDR1 is PRHDT and CDR2 FYEKMQ (reference sequence). This chain's CDR3 is CASSRTGLWADTQYF. The CDR3 region has the DNA TGTGCCAGCAGCCGGACAGGGTTGTGGGCAGATACGCAGTATTTT. Drawing the rest from reference TRBV13 and TRBJ2-3, the complete variable domain is AAGVIQSPRHLIKEKRETATLKCYPIPRHDTVYWYQQGPGQDPQFLISFYEKMQSDKGSIPDRFSAQQFSDYHSELNMSSLELGDSALYFCASSRTGLWADTQYFGPGTRLTVL.

The chain is built from TRBV11-3 and TRBJ2-1, with 9 bases aligning to TRBD2. Germline V CDR1 and CDR2: SGHNT, YENEEA. With V trimmed by 0 bases and J by 3 bases, 3 bases remained unmatched. CDR3 size: 16 residues. DNA of the CDR3: TGTGCCAGCAGCTTAGATGGGACTAGCAACTACAATGAGCAGTTCTTC. It yields the protein CASSLDGTSNYNEQFF.

V usage is TRBV9 and J usage is TRBJ1-2; possibly TRBD1 for D (6 bases). In germline, CDR1 is SGDLS, CDR2 YYNGEE. The CDR3 runs 13 residues. V was pared by 5 bases and J by 2 bases, with 10 bases between. The DNA of the CDR3 is TGTGCCAGCAGTAAAACAGGGAACTATGGCTACACCTTC. Encoded protein: CASSKTGNYGYTF.

This clone was counted at least ten times. This sequence joins TRBV7-9 and TRBJ2-7; TRBD1 matches 8 bases. This CDR3 comprises 15 residues. Trimming at V came to 4 bases and at J to 5 bases, leaving 10 bases not matched to a gene. Germline CDR1 reads SEHNR; CDR2 reads FQNEAQ (reference sequence). The DNA for the CDR3 is TGTGCCAGCAGCTCTTACGGGACAGGTACCGACGAGCAGTACTTC. Amino acid sequence: CASSSYGTGTDEQYF.

The chain combines TRBV5-1 with TRBJ2-3, with a weak D call TRBD2 (6 bases). Trimming removed 4 bases from V and 4 bases from J, with 16 bases in between. The CDR3 consists of 15 residues. Germline V gene data show CDR1 as SGHRS and CDR2 as YFSETQ. The DNA for the CDR3 is TGCGCCAGCAGCGTCCCACTAGCTAGCCCAGATACGCAGTATTTT. This translates into CASSVPLASPDTQYF.

This clone was counted a single time. This sequence joins TRBV7-6 and TRBJ2-6; 10 nucleotides line up with TRBD1. This CDR3 spans 16 amino acids. Trimming cost V 0 bases and J 9 bases; bases outside gene matches: 5. Germline CDR1 reads SGHVS; CDR2 reads FNYEAQ. The CDR3 DNA reads TGTGCCAGCAGCTTAGCGACAGGGGGCAGAGGCAACGTCCTGACTTTC. Translating gives CASSLATGGRGNVLTF.

The table lists this clone with a count of one. The rearrangement links TRBV20-1 to TRBJ2-7; tentatively, D is TRBD2 (5 bases). CDR1 is DFQATT and CDR2 is SNEGSKA in the germline V gene (reference sequence). This CDR3 is built from 12 residues. The germline V and J ends were trimmed by 3 bases and 3 bases, with 9 bases remaining between them. The chain's CDR3 is CSASRDGYEQYF. The CDR3, as DNA: TGCAGTGCTAGTCGGGATGGCTACGAGCAGTACTTC.

The chain is built from TRBV5-4 and TRBJ2-5, with D possibly TRBD2 on 5 matching bases. The germline V and J ends were trimmed by 7 bases and 6 bases, with 16 bases remaining between them. This CDR3 region has 13 residues. Germline V gives CDR1 SGHNT, CDR2 YYREEE (reference sequence). CDR3 sequence (DNA): TGTGCCAGCGGCGCTACTAGTGGTAAGACCCAGTACTTC. Its protein product is CASGATSGKTQYF.

This rearrangement joins TRBV19 to TRBJ2-5; D is perhaps TRBD2 (5 bases). Trimming left V 4 bases short and J 5 bases short, with 11 bases between. CDR3 length equals 13 residues. Germline CDR1 is LNHDA and CDR2 is SQIVND (reference sequence). As DNA, the CDR3 is TGTGCCAGTAGTAAGATAGCGTGGGAGACCCAGTACTTC. Translation: CASSKIAWETQYF.

V usage is TRBV7-2 and J usage is TRBJ2-4; tentatively, D is TRBD2 (6 bases). CDR1 and CDR2 from the germline V gene are SGHTA and FQGNSA. The CDR3 has 16 residues. Deletions cut 3 bases from V and 3 bases from J, with 15 bases between. The CDR3 DNA follows: TGTGCCAGCAGCTTTCAGAGCGGGTCGGGCAAAAACATTCAGTACTTC. It codes for CASSFQSGSGKNIQYF.

This chain uses TRBV5-4 with TRBJ1-3; possible D gene TRBD1, 5 bases. V lost 0 bases, J lost 8 bases, and 9 bases lay in between. The CDR3 consists of 13 residues. Germline values: CDR1 SGHNT, CDR2 YYREEE (reference sequence). This CDR3 reads CASSLAGGDTIYF. The CDR3, as DNA: TGTGCCAGCAGCTTGGCTGGAGGGGACACCATATATTTT.

The chain combines TRBV30 with TRBJ1-3; D unclear. Germline lookup yields CDR1 GTSNPN and CDR2 SVGIG (reference sequence). CDR3 length equals 12 residues. The V end was cut by 2 bases, the J end by 8 bases, with 10 bases between. The CDR3 protein is CAWSLRADTIYF. The CDR3 DNA is TGTGCCTGGAGTTTAAGAGCGGACACCATATATTTT.

The CDR3 DNA reads as TGCGCCAGCAGCCAAGCCCAGGGTGCGTCTAATGAAAAACTGTTTTTT. Protein: CASSQAQGASNEKLFF. The chain uses TRBV4-1 and TRBJ1-4, with D possibly TRBD1 on 5 matching bases. Germline CDR1 is MGHRA and CDR2 is YSYEKL. CDR3 length: 16 residues. V lost 1 base to trimming and J lost 3 bases, with 12 bases between them.

This chain joins TRBV2 and TRBJ1-2, with 7 bases matching TRBD1. Germline CDR1 is SNHLY and CDR2 is FYNNEI. With 4 bases clipped from V and 5 bases from J, the junction kept 1 base outside the gene matches. The CDR3 consists of 12 residues. The CDR3 nucleotides read TGTGCCAGCAGTGCGACAGGGTATGGCTACACCTTC. Its protein product is CASSATGYGYTF. Using reference TRBV2 and TRBJ1-2 for the parts outside the CDR3, the full variable domain is EPEVTQTPSHQVTQMGQEVILRCVPISNHLYFYWYRQILGQKVEFLVSFYNNEISEKSEIFDDQFSVERPDGSNFTLKIRSTKLEDSAMYFCASSATGYGYTFGSGTRLTVV.

The rearrangement joins TRBV5-1 to TRBJ1-4; D unclear. The CDR3 runs 15 residues. Germline V CDR1 and CDR2: SGHRS, YFSETQ. V shed 0 bases and J shed 6 bases, with 12 bases lying between them. CDR3 loop: CASSLVESGDEKLFF. CDR3 coding DNA: TGCGCCAGCAGCTTGGTTGAGTCGGGAGATGAAAAACTGTTTTTT.